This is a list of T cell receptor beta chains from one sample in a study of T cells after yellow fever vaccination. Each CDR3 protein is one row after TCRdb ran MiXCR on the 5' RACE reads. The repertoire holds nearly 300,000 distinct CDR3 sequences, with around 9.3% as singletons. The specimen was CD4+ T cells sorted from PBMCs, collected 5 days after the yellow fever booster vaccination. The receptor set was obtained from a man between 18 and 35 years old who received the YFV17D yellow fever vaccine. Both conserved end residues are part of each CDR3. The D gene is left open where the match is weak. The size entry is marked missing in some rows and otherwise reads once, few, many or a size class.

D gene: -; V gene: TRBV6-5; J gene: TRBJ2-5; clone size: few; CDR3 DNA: TGTGCCAGCAGTTACGGAGGGGGGACGGTAAACCAAGAGACCCAGTACTTC; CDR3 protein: CASSYGGGTVNQETQYF
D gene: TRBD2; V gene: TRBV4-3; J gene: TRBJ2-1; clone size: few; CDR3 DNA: TGCGCCAGCAGCCAATCTAGCGGGGCCCCTTCCAGGGAGCAGTTCTTC; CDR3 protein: CASSQSSGAPSREQFF
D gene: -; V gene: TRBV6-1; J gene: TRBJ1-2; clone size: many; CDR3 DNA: TGTGCCAGCAGTGAAGCTTGGTATGGCTACACCTTC; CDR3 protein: CASSEAWYGYTF
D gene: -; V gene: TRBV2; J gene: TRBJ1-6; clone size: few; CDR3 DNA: TGTGCCAGCAGACGACAGTATTCACAATCACCCCTCCACTTT; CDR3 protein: CASRRQYSQSPLHF
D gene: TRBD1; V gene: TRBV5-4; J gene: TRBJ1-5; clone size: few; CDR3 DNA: TGTGCCAGCAGCCAAGGCGGACAGGGAGGGCAGCCCCAGCATTTT; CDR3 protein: CASSQGGQGGQPQHF
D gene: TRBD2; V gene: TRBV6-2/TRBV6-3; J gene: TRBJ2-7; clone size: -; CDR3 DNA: TGTGCCAGCAGTTACCCGTCCACCCTAGCGGGGAGGACCTACGAGCAGTACTTC; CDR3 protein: CASSYPSTLAGRTYEQYF
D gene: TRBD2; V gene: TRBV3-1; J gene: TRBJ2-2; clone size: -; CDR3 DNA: TGTGCCAGCAGCCTGGGGACTAGCCTCTCGGGGGAGCTGTTTTTT; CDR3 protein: CASSLGTSLSGELFF
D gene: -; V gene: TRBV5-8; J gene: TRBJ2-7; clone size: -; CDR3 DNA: TGTGCCAGCAGCCCTGGACTGCATTACGAGCAGTACTTC; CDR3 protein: CASSPGLHYEQYF
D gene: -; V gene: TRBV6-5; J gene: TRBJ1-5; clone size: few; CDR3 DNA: TGTGCCAGCAGTTACTATGGCCCAAATCAGCCCCAGCATTTT; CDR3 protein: CASSYYGPNQPQHF
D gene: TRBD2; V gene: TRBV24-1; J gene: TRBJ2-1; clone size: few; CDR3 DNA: TGTGCCACCGGATCCGGGACTAGCGTTTACAATGAGCAGTTCTTC; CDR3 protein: CATGSGTSVYNEQFF
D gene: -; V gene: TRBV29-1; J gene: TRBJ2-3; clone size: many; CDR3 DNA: TGCAGCGTGTCAGGGGGGAGCACAGATACGCAGTATTTT; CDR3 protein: CSVSGGSTDTQYF
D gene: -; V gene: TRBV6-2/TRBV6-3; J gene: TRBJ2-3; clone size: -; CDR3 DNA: TGTGCCAGCAGTTCATGGAATACGCAGTATTTT; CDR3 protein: CASSSWNTQYF
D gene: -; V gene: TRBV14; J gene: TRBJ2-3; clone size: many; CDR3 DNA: TGTGCCAGCAGCCTCCGCCGGGCATCGCGGGGCCGCACAGATACGCAGTATTTT; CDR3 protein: CASSLRRASRGRTDTQYF
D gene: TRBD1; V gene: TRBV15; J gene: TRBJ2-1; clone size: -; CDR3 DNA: TGTGCCACCAGCAGAGATCCGAGGACAGGGAGGAATGAGCAGTTCTTC; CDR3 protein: CATSRDPRTGRNEQFF
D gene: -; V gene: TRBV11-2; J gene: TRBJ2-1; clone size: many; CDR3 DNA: TGTGCCAGCAGCTTTGTGCGGTCTTCAAAGCACAATGAGCAGTTCTTC; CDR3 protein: CASSFVRSSKHNEQFF
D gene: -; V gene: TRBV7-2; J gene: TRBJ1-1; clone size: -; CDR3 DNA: TGTGCCAGCAGCCCCCAGATGTCGGGGAGCACTGAAGCTTTCTTT; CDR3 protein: CASSPQMSGSTEAFF
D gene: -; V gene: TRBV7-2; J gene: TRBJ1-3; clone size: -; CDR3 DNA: TGTGCCAGCAGCGCCCGAGAGAACACCATATATTTT; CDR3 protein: CASSARENTIYF
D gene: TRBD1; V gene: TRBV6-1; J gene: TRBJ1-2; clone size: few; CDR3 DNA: TGTGCCAGCAGTGAAAGAACAGGGGAGGCCTATGGCTACACCTTC; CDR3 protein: CASSERTGEAYGYTF
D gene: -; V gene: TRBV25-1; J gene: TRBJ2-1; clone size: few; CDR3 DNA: TGTGCCAGCAGTGAACAGAGGGGTCTGGACAATGAGCAGTTCTTC; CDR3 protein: CASSEQRGLDNEQFF
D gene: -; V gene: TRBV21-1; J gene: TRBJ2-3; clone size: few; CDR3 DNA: TGTGCCAGCAGCGCAGGGACTAGCGGGGGAATCACAGATACGCAGTATTTT; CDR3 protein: CASSAGTSGGITDTQYF
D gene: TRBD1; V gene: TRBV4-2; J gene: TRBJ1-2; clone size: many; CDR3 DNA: TGTGCCAGCAGCCAAGATGGGCCAGGGGGCTCTGGCTACACCTTC; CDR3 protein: CASSQDGPGGSGYTF